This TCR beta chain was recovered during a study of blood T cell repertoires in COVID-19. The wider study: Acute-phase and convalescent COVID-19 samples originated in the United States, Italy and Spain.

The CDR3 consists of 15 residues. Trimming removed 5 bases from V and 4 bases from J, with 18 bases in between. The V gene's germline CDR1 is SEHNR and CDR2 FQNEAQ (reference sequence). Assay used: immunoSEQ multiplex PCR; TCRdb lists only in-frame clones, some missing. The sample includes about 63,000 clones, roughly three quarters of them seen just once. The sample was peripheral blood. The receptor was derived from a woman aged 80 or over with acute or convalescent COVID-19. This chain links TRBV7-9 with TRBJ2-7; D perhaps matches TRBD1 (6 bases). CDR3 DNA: TGTGCCAGCAGCCCTGGTGCGAGGGGGTTATACGAGCAGTACTTC. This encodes CASSPGARGLYEQYF.